A single T cell receptor beta chain is shown here with its context. This sample was taken from a study of a mutant IDH1 vaccine in newly diagnosed glioma. Germline V gene data show CDR1 as SGHVS and CDR2 as FQNEAQ. The J segment lost 6 bases and the V segment lost 5 bases, leaving 8 bases of the junction unmatched. The CDR3 has 15 amino acids. Time point described: baseline, week 1 (first vaccination visit). Treatment specified: pre-vaccination baseline after standard-of-care therapy. Clones were sequenced by immunoSEQ multiplex PCR, and TCRdb holds only the in-frame ones, with some missing. The sample holds 75,000 to 100,000 clones, roughly 80% seen once.

The receptor was isolated from a man aged 35 to 55 with glioma. Some clones in this sample may be carry-over from other donors' samples. The chain is built from TRBV7-8 and TRBJ2-7; 12 nucleotides line up with TRBD2. The sample here was PBMCs, taken from a glioma patient treated with radiotherapy, temozolomide or both. The CDR3 DNA reads TGTGCCAGCAGCCCAGGGAGGGGACTAGCGGGCGAGCAGTACTTC. Amino acids: CASSPGRGLAGEQYF.